The table lists the clone carrying this TCR beta chain with a count of one. This specimen comes from a study of regulatory T cells in long-lasting Graves disease. The CDR3 contains 15 residues. The germline V and J ends were trimmed by 1 base and 0 bases, with 13 bases remaining between them. Germline CDR1 and CDR2: DFQATT and SNEGSKA (reference sequence). Building of the TCR beta libraries involved iRepertoire HTBI primers and Arm-PCR of CDR3 regions. TCRdb reanalysed the multiplex PCR reads using MiXCR and keeps one entry per CDR3 protein. This sample has some 400,000 distinct CDR3 sequences, with about 15% found just once. Noted time point: newly diagnosed GD, antithyroid drugs for less than 3 months. The TCR library was made from RNA extracted from PBMCs. It was by American Thyroid Association guidelines that Graves' disease was diagnosed. This sample also belongs to another study, concerning T cells in Graves' hyperthyroidism and ophthalmopathy. That publication notes: A first-round RT-PCR of the TCR CDR3 used the HTBI primer set. Researchers found most expanded thyroid clonotypes above 0.001 in blood as well.

The material was peripheral blood mononuclear cells (PBMCs), obtained at new diagnosis, from a patient treated with antithyroid drugs. This chain links TRBV20-1 with TRBJ2-7, with a tentative D call TRBD2 (6 bases). This receptor was identified in a woman aged 25 to 39 with Graves disease. In DNA, the CDR3 is TGCAGTGCTAGAGCCCCGGGACTTAGCTCCTACGAGCAGTACTTC. This sequence encodes CSARAPGLSSYEQYF.